The next 30 T cell receptor beta chains were all read from a single sample in a study of beta chain features in type 1 diabetes. TCRB transcripts that were expressed got sequenced, as all of the isolated RNA had been reverse transcribed. Produced via immunoSEQ multiplex PCR; TCRdb's table is partial and in-frame only. The sample shows some 270,000 clones, 12% to 15% of them seen only once. The source material was naive CD4+ T cells from blood. Source of these receptors: a woman aged 40 to 50 in good health.

V gene TRBV4-3 combines with J gene TRBJ2-4, with 7 bases identical to TRBD1. This CDR3 spans 20 amino acids. Germline assignment: CDR1 LGHNA and CDR2 YSLEER. With 4 bases clipped from V and 3 bases from J, the junction kept 21 bases outside the gene matches. DNA for the CDR3: TGCGCCAGCAGCCGCTCGGGACAGAACGATCGCAGGAGTGGCAAAAACATTCAGTACTTC. Residues: CASSRSGQNDRRSGKNIQYF.

This sequence joins TRBV11-2 and TRBJ1-5; TRBD1 might be the D (6 bases). The CDR3 loop spans 13 amino acids. Trimming stripped 7 bases from V and 4 bases from J, with 11 bases between. CDR1 is SGHAT, CDR2 FQNNGV, per germline. The CDR3: CASTMDRNQPQHF. For the CDR3, the DNA is TGTGCCAGCACCATGGACAGAAATCAGCCCCAGCATTTT.

V gene TRBV4-1 combines with J gene TRBJ2-2; TRBD1 matches at 7 bases. The CDR3 has 15 residues. The J segment lost 0 bases and the V segment lost 3 bases, leaving 1 base of the junction unmatched. Germline V CDR1 and CDR2: MGHRA, YSYEKL. The CDR3 loop is CASSHQGANTGELFF. In DNA, the CDR3 is TGCGCCAGCAGCCACCAGGGGGCGAACACCGGGGAGCTGTTTTTT.

The rearrangement joins TRBV14 to TRBJ2-5; D remains ambiguous. The germline gives CDR1 SGHDN, CDR2 FVKESK. This CDR3 region has 14 residues. The V end was cut by 4 bases, the J end by 1 base, with 10 bases between. CDR3 nucleotides: TGTGCCAGCAGCCCATTTAAACTCCAAGAGACCCAGTACTTC. This codes for CASSPFKLQETQYF. Drawing the rest from reference TRBV14 and TRBJ2-5, the complete variable domain is EAGVTQFPSHSVIEKGQTVTLRCDPISGHDNLYWYRRVMGKEIKFLLHFVKESKQDESGMPNNRFLAERTGGTYSTLKVQPAELEDSGVYFCASSPFKLQETQYFGPGTRLLVL.

The chain couples TRBV9 to TRBJ2-3; a weak D match, TRBD1 (6 bases). V lost 3 bases and J lost 2, with 16 bases in between. The germline gives CDR1 SGDLS, CDR2 YYNGEE. The CDR3 spans 16 residues. DNA of the CDR3: TGTGCCAGCAGCGCTCAAGTGGACAGCTACACAGATACGCAGTATTTT. It translates to CASSAQVDSYTDTQYF.

The chain links TRBV10-3 to TRBJ2-7; TRBD1 aligns across 10 bases. The CDR3 totals 14 residues. Germline lookup yields CDR1 ENHRY and CDR2 SYGVKD. Trimming took 6 bases from V and 7 from J; bases not matched to a gene: 9. This CDR3 is CAISLTGGADEQYF. The CDR3 region has the DNA TGTGCCATCAGCCTGACAGGGGGCGCGGATGAGCAGTACTTC.

This clone has more than one count but fewer than ten. This chain's CDR3 is CASTRGTSNANEQFF. CDR3 in DNA: TGTGCCAGCACTCGGGGGACTAGCAATGCGAATGAGCAGTTCTTC. The chain is built from TRBV7-2 and TRBJ2-1; 9 bases align to TRBD2. This CDR3 is built from 15 residues. The V segment lost 7 bases and the J segment 7 bases; nucleotides outside the gene matches: 11. The V gene's germline CDR1 is SGHTA and CDR2 FQGNSA.

V gene TRBV6-6 combines with J gene TRBJ1-1; D is perhaps TRBD1 (5 bases). Trimming took off 8 bases at V and 6 bases at J, with 13 bases between the two ends. The CDR3 covers 12 residues. CDR1 is MNHNY, CDR2 SVGAGI, per germline (reference sequence). The CDR3 bases are TGTGCCAGCCGGATATGGGGCGCTGAAGCTTTCTTT. This sequence encodes CASRIWGAEAFF.

The CDR3 bases are TGTGCCATCAGTCGACAGGGAGGCGGTGGCTACACCTTC. Translating gives CAISRQGGGGYTF. The rearrangement links TRBV10-3 to TRBJ1-2; 7 nucleotides match TRBD1. Trimming cost V 5 bases and J 7 bases; bases outside gene matches: 7. This CDR3 comprises 13 residues. Germline CDR1 is ENHRY and CDR2 is SYGVKD.

This clone occurred a few times. V gene TRBV11-2 combines with J gene TRBJ1-2, with 8 bases fitting TRBD1. The J segment lost 5 bases and the V segment lost 0 bases, leaving 2 bases of the junction unmatched. This CDR3 has 14 residues. Germline V lookup: CDR1 SGHAT, CDR2 FQNNGV. CDR3 in DNA: TGTGCCAGCAGCTTAGAAGACAGGGGATATGGCTACACCTTC. Translation gives CASSLEDRGYGYTF.

The V call is TRBV7-9, the J call TRBJ2-3; the match to TRBD1 covers 7 bases. The CDR3 runs to 15 residues. Trimming removed 1 base from V and 1 base from J; junction bases left unmatched: 2. Germline V gene sequence: CDR1 SEHNR, CDR2 FQNEAQ (reference sequence). Written as DNA, the CDR3 is TGTGCCAGCAGCTTAGTAGGACAGGGCACAGATACGCAGTATTTT. Protein sequence: CASSLVGQGTDTQYF.

This clone appeared a few times. The genes are TRBV5-1 and TRBJ2-2, with a weak D call TRBD2 (6 bases). CDR3 size: 15 residues. Trimming shortened V by 4 bases and J by 5 bases, and 15 bases separated the two germline ends. CDR1 SGHRS and CDR2 YFSETQ come from the germline V gene. The CDR3 DNA reads as TGCGCCAGCAGCCGCGGGACGGCTAATACCGGGGAGCTGTTTTTT. Translated, it gives CASSRGTANTGELFF.

This clone was seen a handful of times. The J gene is TRBJ2-2, the V gene TRBV5-1, with D perhaps TRBD1 (5 bases). The CDR3 length is 15 residues. V lost 6 bases and J lost 3, with 15 bases in between. In germline, CDR1 is SGHRS, CDR2 YFSETQ. The CDR3 nucleotides are TGCGCCAGCACCCCTGCAGGGATGGACACCGGGGAGCTGTTTTTT. It codes for CASTPAGMDTGELFF.

This clone was counted between two and nine times. The chain is built from TRBV9 and TRBJ1-1; 7 bases fit TRBD1. The J segment lost 5 bases and the V segment lost 2 bases, leaving 12 bases of the junction unmatched. Looked up from germline, CDR1 is SGDLS and CDR2 is YYNGEE. The CDR3 runs 16 residues. DNA for the CDR3: TGTGCCAGCAGCGTTCAAATTACCGGGACAGAGACTGAAGCTTTCTTT. As protein: CASSVQITGTETEAFF.

The chain uses TRBV19 and TRBJ2-7; TRBD2 aligns across 10 bases. This CDR3 is built from 15 residues. Germline trimming cut 0 bases from V and 3 bases from J; bases unmatched to any gene: 2. Germline CDR1 and CDR2: LNHDA and SQIVND (reference sequence). The CDR3, as DNA: TGTGCCAGTAGTATAGACGCTAGCGGGGGCTACGAGCAGTACTTC. Amino acids: CASSIDASGGYEQYF.

V is TRBV19 and J is TRBJ1-2; TRBD1 matches at 8 bases. Germline trimming cut 4 bases from V and 3 bases from J; bases unmatched to any gene: 7. Germline CDR1 LNHDA, CDR2 SQIVND (reference sequence). CDR3 size: 15 residues. CDR3 protein: CASSKPGQVDYGYTF. CDR3 sequence (DNA): TGTGCCAGTAGTAAACCGGGACAGGTCGACTATGGCTACACCTTC.

The chain links TRBV19 to TRBJ2-1; no definite D call. CDR3 size: 14 residues. Germline lookup yields CDR1 LNHDA and CDR2 SQIVND (reference sequence). V lost 7 bases to trimming and J lost 0 bases, with 10 bases between them. The CDR3 bases are TGTGCCAGTACTGCTGCGAGCTCCTACAATGAGCAGTTCTTC. Translating it yields CASTAASSYNEQFF. Using reference TRBV19 and TRBJ2-1 for the parts outside the CDR3, the full variable domain is DGGITQSPKYLFRKEGQNVTLSCEQNLNHDAMYWYRQDPGQGLRLIYYSQIVNDFQKGDIAEGYSVSREKKESFPLTVTSAQKNPTAFYLCASTAASSYNEQFFGPGTRLTVL.

The chain carries TRBV12-5 and TRBJ2-2, with a possible D match to TRBD2 (5 bases). Germline loops: CDR1 LGHNT, CDR2 FRNRAP. CDR3 length equals 17 residues. The V and J ends lost 0 bases and 5 bases respectively, with 16 bases between them. CDR3 in DNA: TGTGCTAGTGGTTTGGTACATTTGAGGGCGTGGACCGGGGAGCTGTTTTTT. Amino acid sequence: CASGLVHLRAWTGELFF.

Details on this clone: Sequence at one end of the junction differs from germline and may be a read error. The chain is built from TRBV5-4 and TRBJ1-2; unclear D gene. Germline CDR1 SGHNT, CDR2 YYREEE (reference sequence). The CDR3 spans 15 residues. The CDR3 DNA reads as TGCGCCAGCAGCCAAGATTATCGGGGTTTCTATGGCTACACCTTC. It yields the protein CASSQDYRGFYGYTF.

This sequence joins TRBV18 and TRBJ2-3, with 9 bases that match TRBD2. Trimming cost V 0 bases and J 0 bases; bases outside gene matches: 4. Looked up from germline, CDR1 is KGHSH and CDR2 is LQKENI. CDR3 length: 17 amino acids. CDR3 DNA: TGTGCCAGCTCACCACCGCGGCGGGGGGGGAGCACAGATACGCAGTATTTT. It yields the protein CASSPPRRGGSTDTQYF.

This clone came up a few times. This chain links TRBV7-6 with TRBJ2-3, with TRBD1 matching over 9 bases. The V gene's germline CDR1 is SGHVS and CDR2 FNYEAQ. This CDR3 contains 15 residues. V shed 6 bases and J 13 bases; nucleotides not matched to a gene: 17. The CDR3 is CASSPLGTGTAFEYF. The CDR3 bases are TGTGCCAGCAGTCCCCTGGGGACAGGGACCGCGTTTGAGTATTTT. The variable domain in full, completed from reference TRBV7-6 and TRBJ2-3, reads GAGVSQSPRYKVTKRGQDVALRCDPISGHVSLYWYRQALGQGPEFLTYFNYEAQQDKSGLPNDRFSAERPEGSISTLTIQRTEQRDSAMYRCASSPLGTGTAFEYFGPGTRLTVL.

The chain uses TRBV18 and TRBJ2-3, with D unclear. Per the germline V gene, CDR1 is KGHSH and CDR2 is LQKENI. There are 15 residues in the CDR3. The ends were cut back, 3 bases at V and 2 bases at J, with 12 bases in the middle. The CDR3 region has the DNA TGTGCCAGCTCACCTAACGCAGTCCCCACAGATACGCAGTATTTT. This sequence encodes CASSPNAVPTDTQYF.

The V and J genes are TRBV7-8 and TRBJ2-7; 8 nucleotides match TRBD2. Unmatched junction bases numbered 5, after V lost 2 bases and J lost 2 bases. Germline CDR1 SGHVS, CDR2 FQNEAQ. This CDR3 is 15 amino acids long. CDR3 bases: TGTGCCAGCAGCTTATTAGCGGGGACAACCTACGAGCAGTACTTC. Residues: CASSLLAGTTYEQYF.

The chain is built from TRBV7-2 and TRBJ1-2; unclear D gene. There are 15 residues in the CDR3. Germline V lookup: CDR1 SGHTA, CDR2 FQGNSA. V lost 1 base to trimming and J lost 6 bases, with 15 bases between them. The DNA for the CDR3 is TGTGCCAGCAGCTTAGTGGGAGGGTTGACGGATGGCTACACCTTC. As protein: CASSLVGGLTDGYTF.

This clone appeared a few times. V is TRBV19 and J is TRBJ2-1; 9 bases match TRBD1. V shed 4 bases, J shed 8 bases, and the junction held 12 bases outside the gene matches. Germline V lookup: CDR1 LNHDA, CDR2 SQIVND (reference sequence). This CDR3 is 16 amino acids long. CDR3 DNA: TGTGCCAGTAGTAATTTACCGGGACAGGGTTTGGATGAGCAGTTCTTC. This encodes CASSNLPGQGLDEQFF.

This clone has just a few counts. Here the CDR3 DNA reads TGTGCTAGTGCCAAAGGACAGGGTTATCAGCCCCAGCATTTT. Protein: CASAKGQGYQPQHF. The V gene is TRBV12-5, the J gene TRBJ1-5; 8 bases are shared with TRBD1. The V gene's germline CDR1 is LGHNT and CDR2 FRNRAP. The CDR3 length is 14 residues. After removal of 7 bases from V and 5 bases from J, the junction contained 7 bases not matched to a gene.

This chain joins TRBV6-1 and TRBJ2-7; D perhaps matches TRBD2 (5 bases). This CDR3 spans 14 amino acids. The germline CDR1 and CDR2 sequences are MNHNS and SASEGT. Trimming took 2 bases from V and 2 from J, leaving 10 bases between them. The CDR3 loop reads CASSEWRPTYEQYF. In DNA, the CDR3 is TGTGCCAGCAGTGAATGGAGGCCTACCTACGAGCAGTACTTC.

The table lists this clone with a few counts. The rearrangement joins TRBV2 to TRBJ1-5; 9 bases map to TRBD1. From germline, CDR1 is SNHLY and CDR2 FYNNEI. The CDR3 spans 14 residues. V gave up 8 bases and J gave up 3 bases; unmatched junction bases: 5. The CDR3 DNA sequence: TGTGCCAGCCTTACAGGGGGCTTCAATCAGCCCCAGCATTTT. The encoded protein is CASLTGGFNQPQHF.

The rearrangement uses TRBV19 and TRBJ2-5, with D maybe TRBD2 (5 bases). The V end was cut by 5 bases, the J end by 5 bases, with 18 bases between. The CDR3 sequence is 15 residues long. Looked up from germline, CDR1 is LNHDA and CDR2 is SQIVND (reference sequence). CDR3 DNA sequence: TGTGCCAGTAGTGCCGGGAAGGGCCCTCGCGAGACCCAGTACTTC. This encodes CASSAGKGPRETQYF.

The rearrangement links TRBV2 to TRBJ2-1; D is perhaps TRBD1 (5 bases). The CDR3 runs to 19 residues. The germline gives CDR1 SNHLY, CDR2 FYNNEI. V was trimmed by 2 bases and J by 0 bases, leaving 20 bases between them. The DNA for the CDR3 is TGTGCCAGCAGTGAATACGTCTCGGGTTGGGGCAGCTCCTACAATGAGCAGTTCTTC. It yields the protein CASSEYVSGWGSSYNEQFF.